This T cell receptor beta chain was observed in a study of T-cell memory formation after mild COVID-19. Study summary: In these data, TCR clusters were largely donor specific. Study results and limitations: Mostly located in CM and EM were contracting CD4+ clones, with contracting CD8+ clones located in EMRA.

TCRdb re-analysed the 5' RACE reads in MiXCR, keeping a single row per CDR3 protein. The data show 250,000 to 300,000 distinct CDR3 sequences, around 17% seen once. This clonotype appeared many times. Its specificity is not known. Trimming took 1 base from V and 0 from J, leaving 7 bases between them. Germline lookup yields CDR1 SGHVS and CDR2 FNYEAQ. The CDR3 extends over 15 amino acids. The sequence was collected from a man aged 18 to 30 who had mild COVID-19 (a few samples of this study predate the infection). Cell type and time point are not known. The sample was PBMCs or a T cell subset sorted from them (not recorded which). The chain links TRBV7-6 to TRBJ1-3; no reliable D call. In DNA form, the CDR3 reads TGTGCCAGCAGCTTAGGATCCCGCTCTGGAAACACCATATATTTT. Protein sequence: CASSLGSRSGNTIYF.